The 5 T cell receptor beta chains below were found in one sample sequenced in a study of T cell changes during pregnancy in multiple sclerosis. TCRdb's table, derived via immunoSEQ multiplex PCR, lists solely in-frame clones and lacks some. The sample includes over 65,000 clones, roughly 90% of them seen just once. The specimen was peripheral blood, collected in the first trimester of pregnancy. These receptors came from a female donor in good health, enrolled as a control in a pregnancy study.

This clone appeared a single time. The rearrangement joins TRBV28 to TRBJ1-2, with 9 bases lining up with TRBD1. CDR1 is MDHEN and CDR2 is SYDVKM in the germline V gene. The V and J ends lost 5 bases and 2 bases, in that order; junction bases with no gene match: 6. The CDR3 is made up of 15 amino acids. DNA of the CDR3: TGTGCCAGCAGTGTGTCCGGGACAGGGAACTATGGCTACACCTTC. Its translation is CASSVSGTGNYGYTF.

With respect to this clone: Other DNA sequences in the same sample also yield this CDR3. The chain employs TRBV9 and TRBJ2-7; 9 bases fit TRBD1. CDR1 and CDR2 (germline): SGDLS, YYNGEE. CDR3 length: 15 residues. J was trimmed by 1 base and V by 2 bases; bases with no gene match: 4. The CDR3 nucleotides are TGTGCCAGCAGCGTCGGGACAGGGTTTTCCTACGAGCAGTACTTC. Its translation is CASSVGTGFSYEQYF.

The chain employs TRBV4-1 and TRBJ1-1; D is undetermined. This CDR3 is 14 amino acids long. CDR1 and CDR2 (germline): MGHRA, YSYEKL. Trimming cost V 9 bases and J 1 base, with 15 bases left between them. CDR3 region: CASRGLLRNTEAFF. DNA for the CDR3: TGCGCCAGTCGGGGTTTGTTACGGAACACTGAAGCTTTCTTT.

The rearrangement joins TRBV5-6 to TRBJ2-7; no clear D gene. The length of the CDR3 is 13 residues. Germline V gene lookup returns CDR1 SGHDT and CDR2 YYEEEE. V was clipped by 1 base and J by 2 bases, with 7 bases between them. Here the CDR3 DNA reads TGTGCCAGCAGCTTGTACCTAGCCTACGAGCAGTACTTC. Translated: CASSLYLAYEQYF.

The V call is TRBV30, the J call TRBJ1-5; TRBD1 might be the D (5 bases). The germline V gene encodes CDR1 GTSNPN and CDR2 SVGIG (reference sequence). V gave up 3 bases and J gave up 2 bases, with 11 bases separating them. The CDR3 loop spans 14 amino acids. The CDR3 nucleotides read TGTGCCTGGAGCCAAGGACACGGCAATCAGCCCCAGCATTTT. Its protein is CAWSQGHGNQPQHF.